This TCR beta chain came from a study of cytomegalovirus exposure and HLA in healthy donors. Both 60 Vbeta primers and 13 Jbeta primers went into the PCR. Sequencing used immunoSEQ multiplex PCR; TCRdb keeps in-frame clones, though not all of them. The sample carries 250,000 or so clones, around 90% recorded once. The sample comprised PBMCs. The sequence came from a girl aged 2 to 10 in good health and CMV-seronegative.

The CDR3 loop is CATSGGASGNTEAFF. The CDR3 nucleotides read TGTGCCACCAGCGGCGGGGCATCTGGGAACACTGAAGCTTTCTTT. V gene TRBV15 combines with J gene TRBJ1-1; D is perhaps TRBD1 (5 bases). The CDR3 is 15 amino acids. V dropped 5 bases and J dropped 1 base, with 14 bases sitting between them. Looked up from germline, CDR1 is LNHNV and CDR2 is YYDKDF (reference sequence).